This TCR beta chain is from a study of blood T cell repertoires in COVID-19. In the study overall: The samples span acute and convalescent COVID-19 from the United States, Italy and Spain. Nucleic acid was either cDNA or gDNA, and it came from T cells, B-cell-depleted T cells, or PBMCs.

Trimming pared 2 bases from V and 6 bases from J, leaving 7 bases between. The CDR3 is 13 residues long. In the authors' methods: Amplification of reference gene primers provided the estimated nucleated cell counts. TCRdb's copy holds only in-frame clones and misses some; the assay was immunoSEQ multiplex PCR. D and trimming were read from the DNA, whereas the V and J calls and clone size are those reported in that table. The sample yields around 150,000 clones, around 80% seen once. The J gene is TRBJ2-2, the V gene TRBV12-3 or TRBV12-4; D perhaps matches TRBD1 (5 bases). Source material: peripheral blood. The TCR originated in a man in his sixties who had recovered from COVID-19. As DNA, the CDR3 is TGTGCCAGCAGTTTAAAAGGGGCCGGGGAGCTGTTTTTT. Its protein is CASSLKGAGELFF.